Sequencing of this TCR beta chain was carried out in a study of cytomegalovirus exposure and HLA in healthy donors. General observations from the study: Common viral pathogens seemed, in a later analysis, to connect with several of the most significant clusters. Certain sequence variants were highly shared and formed a cluster, and this cluster was likely a sequencing artifact. Only CMV serostatus was available as immune exposure information.

Donors were nominally healthy when sampled, though unrecorded immune exposures were likely. In regard to this clone: Its antigen is unknown.

PCR amplification relied on 60 Vbeta primers (plus 13 Jbeta primers). Measured with immunoSEQ multiplex PCR; TCRdb has only the in-frame clones, and not every one. The data contain more than 95,000 clones, over 70% of them seen just once; the ten biggest clones take up more than 3.5%. Sequences were obtained from PBMCs. The receptor was derived from a man aged 35 to 55 in good health and CMV-seropositive.

The DNA for the CDR3 is TGTGCCAGCAGCTTAGTGGGTAGCGGGGGTCCTAGAAGCACAGATACGCAGTATTTT. It is translated as CASSLVGSGGPRSTDTQYF. The chain links TRBV7-6 to TRBJ2-3, with 9 bases matching TRBD2. J was trimmed by 0 bases and V by 1 base; bases with no gene match: 11. CDR3 length: 19 amino acids. The germline gives CDR1 SGHVS, CDR2 FNYEAQ.